A selection of T cell receptor beta chains follows, all from one sample in a study of regulatory T cells in long-lasting Graves disease. From the multiplex PCR reads, TCRdb called clonotypes with MiXCR, one entry per CDR3 protein. The table includes a few hundred thousand distinct CDR3 sequences, about 11% detected once. These same records also appear under a second study, on T cells in Graves' hyperthyroidism and ophthalmopathy.

The sample was peripheral blood mononuclear cells (PBMCs), taken at new diagnosis, from a patient treated with antithyroid drugs. These receptors all come from a young woman with Graves disease. Both conserved end residues are part of each CDR3. D genes are given only for firm matches. The size entry is marked missing in some rows and otherwise reads once, few, many or a size class.

d_call	v_call	j_call	clone_size	cdr3_nt	cdr3_aa
NA	TRBV5-5	TRBJ1-4	NA	TGTGCCAGCAGCTTGGTTGGGGTGGCTGAAAAACTGTTTTTT	CASSLVGVAEKLFF
NA	TRBV4-1	TRBJ2-3	NA	TGCGCCAGCAGCCGTAATCGGTGGGAGTCAGATACGCAGTATTTT	CASSRNRWESDTQYF
NA	TRBV27	TRBJ2-1	many	TGTGCCAGCATTGAAGGGGGTGAGCAGTTCTTC	CASIEGGEQFF
TRBD1	TRBV5-1	TRBJ1-4	NA	TGCGCCAGCAGCTTGACAGGGGAAAATGAAAAACTGTTTTTT	CASSLTGENEKLFF
NA	TRBV20-1	TRBJ1-4	few	TGCAGTGCTCCTCCCCAACAGGGATCAAATGAAAAACTGTTTTTT	CSAPPQQGSNEKLFF
NA	TRBV29-1	TRBJ1-1	NA	TGCAGCGCCGCGAACAGCGTGAACACTGAAGCTTTCTTT	CSAANSVNTEAFF
TRBD2	TRBV9	TRBJ2-1	NA	TGTGCCAGCAGCCTAGAACCCGGGACTAGCGGGAGGAGCTCCTACAATGAGCAGTTCTTC	CASSLEPGTSGRSSYNEQFF
NA	TRBV7-2	TRBJ2-7	many	TGTGCCAGCAGCTTAACCGCCAGTGACGAGCAGTACTTC	CASSLTASDEQYF
NA	TRBV3-1	TRBJ1-2	NA	TGTGCCAGCAGCCGGTCTCCCTATGGCTACACCTTC	CASSRSPYGYTF
TRBD2	TRBV18	TRBJ2-4	few	TGTGCCAGCTCACCAGTTGGCGGTTCGCGGGAGGCACAGTACTTC	CASSPVGGSREAQYF
NA	TRBV29-1	TRBJ1-5	many	TGCAGCCCCATCTCCTCTCAGCCCCAGCATTTT	CSPISSQPQHF
NA	TRBV24-1	TRBJ1-1	many	TGTGCCACCAGTGAGGGAGTAAACACTGAAGCTTTCTTT	CATSEGVNTEAFF
TRBD2	TRBV7-2	TRBJ2-2	many	TGTGCCAGCAGCCCCCCGCTAGCGGGAGTCGCCGGGGAGCTGTTTTTT	CASSPPLAGVAGELFF
NA	TRBV7-2	TRBJ2-7	many	TGTGCCAGCAGCCCGTACGCTGGTTACGAGCAGTACTTC	CASSPYAGYEQYF
TRBD2	TRBV9	TRBJ2-1	many	TGTGCCAGCGGGGGGGGACTAGCGGGAGAGGATGAGCAGTTCTTC	CASGGGLAGEDEQFF
NA	TRBV7-2	TRBJ1-4	many	TGTGCCAGCAGCCTACTCGGGACACGAGACAAACTGTTTTTT	CASSLLGTRDKLFF
NA	TRBV7-9	TRBJ2-7	many	TGTGCCAGCGGGGGTTCAAGCTACGAGCAGTACTTC	CASGGSSYEQYF
TRBD2	TRBV18	TRBJ2-5	many	TGTGCCAGCTCACCACCCAGCGGGGGGCTAGGTGAGACCCAGTACTTC	CASSPPSGGLGETQYF
NA	TRBV7-9	TRBJ1-2	many	TGTGCCAGCAGCCCGAACAGGAACGCATATGGCTACACCTTC	CASSPNRNAYGYTF
NA	TRBV6-1	TRBJ2-7	many	TGTGCCAGCAGTGAAATCAGGTGCGAGCAGTACTTC	CASSEIRCEQYF
NA	TRBV4-3	TRBJ2-3	NA	TGCGCCAGCAGCCAAGATTTTATGGATACGCAGTATTTT	CASSQDFMDTQYF
TRBD1	TRBV20-1	TRBJ1-2	NA	TGCAGTGTGAGACAGGGGTACAATGGCGGCTACACCTTC	CSVRQGYNGGYTF
NA	TRBV4-3	TRBJ2-1	few	TGCGCCAGCAGCCAAGAGGTTCCAGGAACCCATGAGCAGTTCTTC	CASSQEVPGTHEQFF
NA	TRBV12-3/TRBV12-4	TRBJ1-2	NA	TGTGACAGCAGTTTCGGAAACTATGGCTACACCTTC	CDSSFGNYGYTF
TRBD2	TRBV6-2/TRBV6-3	TRBJ2-3	many	TGTGCCAGCAGAAAAAGCGGGGGAAGCACAGATACGCAGTATTTT	CASRKSGGSTDTQYF
NA	TRBV20-1	TRBJ2-1	few	TGCAGTGCTCCCGACCAAAGACTAGGACAGCAGTTCTTC	CSAPDQRLGQQFF
NA	TRBV11-1	TRBJ1-1	many	TGTGCCAGCTATAGTATCGGCCGACAGATGAACACTGAAGCTTTCTTT	CASYSIGRQMNTEAFF
NA	TRBV12-3/TRBV12-4	TRBJ1-2	few	TGTGCCAGCAGTCCGTCAGGAAGCTATGGCTACACCTTC	CASSPSGSYGYTF
NA	TRBV12-3/TRBV12-4	TRBJ2-4	many	TGTGCCAGCAGCCCACAAGGGAACATTCAGTACTTC	CASSPQGNIQYF
NA	TRBV6-2/TRBV6-3	TRBJ1-1	many	TGTGCCAGCAGTTTAATGATGAAGAACACTGAAGCTTTCTTT	CASSLMMKNTEAFF
TRBD2	TRBV28	TRBJ2-2	many	TGTGCCAGCACCTCACCCCTGGGCGGGAGTTGGCCCGGGGAGCTGTTTTTT	CASTSPLGGSWPGELFF
TRBD1	TRBV9	TRBJ2-3	many	TGTGCCAGCAGCTTACGGGACAGATCCAACACAGATACGCAGTATTTT	CASSLRDRSNTDTQYF
TRBD1	TRBV7-9	TRBJ1-4	many	TGTGCCAGCAGCCAACCCACAGGGGAGGCAACTAATGAAAAACTGTTTTTT	CASSQPTGEATNEKLFF
NA	TRBV6-1	TRBJ1-2	NA	TGTGCCAGCAGTATCCAAGACAGCTATGGCTACACCTTC	CASSIQDSYGYTF
NA	TRBV18	TRBJ1-1	many	TGTGCCAGCTCATCACGGCAAGGCTCCAACACTGAAGCTTTCTTT	CASSSRQGSNTEAFF
NA	TRBV9	TRBJ1-1	NA	TGTGCCAGCAGCGTAGGGGGGAGGGGGAACACTGAAGCTTTCTTT	CASSVGGRGNTEAFF
NA	TRBV12-3/TRBV12-4	TRBJ2-3	many	TGTGCCAGCAGTTTAGAACGGGGCACAGATACGCAGTATTTT	CASSLERGTDTQYF
TRBD1	TRBV27	TRBJ1-5	many	TGTGCCAGCAGTGTCCACAGGGGAATTCAGCCCCAGCATTTT	CASSVHRGIQPQHF
NA	TRBV6-9	TRBJ1-1	many	TGTGCCAGCAGTTACTGGACCGGGGCGGCTCTTGTGAGGACTGAAGCTTTCTTT	CASSYWTGAALVRTEAFF
NA	TRBV29-1	TRBJ2-1	many	TGCAGCGTACTGCTAGAAGTAAACAATGAGCAGTTCTTC	CSVLLEVNNEQFF
NA	TRBV7-2	TRBJ1-5	NA	TGTGCCAGCAGCTCCCAGTCCCCGTGGGTAGGTGTGTCTTGGCCCCAGCATTTT	CASSSQSPWVGVSWPQHF
TRBD2	TRBV28	TRBJ2-1	many	TGTGCCAGCAGTTTAGCGGGGGGGCCGTCAGACAATGAGCAGTTCTTC	CASSLAGGPSDNEQFF
NA	TRBV4-3	TRBJ1-6	NA	TGCGCCAGCAGCGGAGGTGGTGGTTGGGATTCACCCCTCCACTTT	CASSGGGGWDSPLHF
NA	TRBV7-2	TRBJ2-2	many	TGTGCCAGCAGCTTAGGTTTTTTGAACACCGGGGAGCTGTTTTTT	CASSLGFLNTGELFF
NA	TRBV28	TRBJ1-5	many	TGTGCCAGCAGTTTAAAGGTCCGGGGAAATCAGCCCCAGCATTTT	CASSLKVRGNQPQHF
NA	TRBV19	TRBJ1-1	few	TGTGCCAGTAGTATAGCCCTGAATAGGCGGAACACTGAAGCTTTCTTT	CASSIALNRRNTEAFF
NA	TRBV7-2	TRBJ2-7	many	TGTGCCAGCAGCTTGGGTGACGAGCAGTACTTC	CASSLGDEQYF
TRBD2	TRBV7-6	TRBJ2-7	NA	TGTGCCAGCAGCTTAAGGCTAGCGGGAGTAAACGAGCAGTACTTC	CASSLRLAGVNEQYF
TRBD2	TRBV28	TRBJ2-1	NA	TGTGCCAGCAGTTCCACCGGGGTAGCGGGGGTTAATGAGCAGTTCTTC	CASSSTGVAGVNEQFF
NA	TRBV2	TRBJ1-2	NA	TGTGCCAGCGGACGAAAGCTTAGGGGGGACTCCTATGGCTACACCTTC	CASGRKLRGDSYGYTF
TRBD1	TRBV7-9	TRBJ1-1	NA	TGTGCCAGCAGCCAAACAGGGGGCGTCTTGAACACTGAAGCTTTCTTT	CASSQTGGVLNTEAFF
NA	TRBV27	TRBJ2-1	many	TGTGCCAGTAGACCGGGACTTCCCTACAATGAGCAGTTCTTC	CASRPGLPYNEQFF
TRBD1	TRBV9	TRBJ2-1	few	TGTGCCAGCAGCCCTCAGACAGGGGGGTCCTACAATGAGCAGTTCTTC	CASSPQTGGSYNEQFF
NA	TRBV12-3/TRBV12-4	TRBJ1-1	many	TGTGCCAGCAGCTTGGGGAGGGGTGAGGGAGCTTTCTTT	CASSLGRGEGAFF
TRBD1	TRBV4-2	TRBJ2-3	NA	TGTGCCAGCAGCCAGGCGGACAGGGAGGATACGCAGTATTTT	CASSQADREDTQYF
NA	TRBV20-1	TRBJ1-2	once	TGCAGTGCTGTACCCCCAGATCAATACTACTATGGCTACACCTTC	CSAVPPDQYYYGYTF
NA	TRBV6-1	TRBJ2-1	NA	TGTGCCAGCCAGACAGGTCAGTACAATGAGCAGTTCTTC	CASQTGQYNEQFF
TRBD1	TRBV4-1	TRBJ1-2	few	TGCGCCAGCAGCCAAGATCCAGGGGGCGACTATGGCTACACCTTC	CASSQDPGGDYGYTF
TRBD1	TRBV25-1	TRBJ1-2	few	TGTGCCAGCAGTCGGTCGGACAGGCCTTTAACCTTC	CASSRSDRPLTF
TRBD2	TRBV12-3/TRBV12-4	TRBJ2-1	many	TGTGCCAGCAGCCCGGGACTAGTTCTTTGGGAGCAGTTCTTC	CASSPGLVLWEQFF